Listed here is a single T cell receptor (beta chain). This CDR3 has 17 amino acids. Per the germline V gene, CDR1 is SGHRS and CDR2 is YFSETQ. V gave up 0 bases and J gave up 0 bases, with 14 bases separating them. The data were produced by immunoSEQ multiplex PCR, yet TCRdb's version contains in-frame clones alone and is incomplete. The sample comprises about 38,000 clones, 90% of which are singletons, and just under 8.5% rests with the top ten. The data were obtained in a study of PD-L1 blockade in urothelial cancer. The overall study: Every 3 weeks, patients received intravenous atezolizumab 1,200 mg, beginning 2014. Samples of blood were analyzed 3 weeks (second dose) and 6 weeks after treatment start. Prior exposure to chemotherapy in patients amounted to 0 to 3 regimens received.

Locally advanced or metastatic urothelial carcinoma affected the patients. The sequencing used PBMCs, collected around atezolizumab (anti-PD-L1) treatment. The chain recombines TRBV5-1 with TRBJ2-3; the D gene is possibly TRBD2 (7 bases). The clonotype originates from a man aged 70 or older with urothelial cancer. CDR3 coding DNA: TGCGCCAGCAGCTTGGTTCGGGGGGCAAGAAGCACAGATACGCAGTATTTT. Amino acid sequence: CASSLVRGARSTDTQYF.